The 21 T cell receptor beta chains listed next were all sequenced from one sample in a study of T cell responses to AZD1222 COVID-19 vaccine. TCRdb keeps only in-frame clones here, not all; method: immunoSEQ multiplex PCR. The profile covers roughly 170,000 clones, with roughly nine tenths appearing a single time and 1.9% taken by the ten largest. The input for sequencing was peripheral blood, taken on day 0 of AZD1222 vaccination. The receptors were sampled from an adult in good health.

The rearrangement links TRBV4-3 to TRBJ1-2; 7 positions match TRBD1. The CDR3 consists of 14 residues. After removal of 0 bases from V and 3 bases from J, the junction contained 1 base not matched to a gene. From germline, CDR1 is LGHNA and CDR2 YSLEER. The CDR3 sequence is CASSQEQGDYGYTF. In DNA, the CDR3 is TGCGCCAGCAGCCAAGAGCAGGGGGACTATGGCTACACCTTC.

This clone was picked up a small number of times. The V gene is TRBV7-6, the J gene TRBJ2-3, with 14 bases matching TRBD2. Germline CDR1 and CDR2: SGHVS and FNYEAQ. The J segment lost 5 bases and the V segment lost 1 base, leaving 2 bases of the junction unmatched. This CDR3 has 16 residues. CDR3 sequence (DNA): TGTGCCAGCAGCTTAGGACTAGCGGGGGGGCAAGATACGCAGTATTTT. Translated, it gives CASSLGLAGGQDTQYF.

This chain links TRBV5-4 with TRBJ2-7; D may be TRBD2 (6 bases). V was pared by 2 bases and J by 7 bases, with 19 bases between. This CDR3 is built from 15 residues. Germline lookup yields CDR1 SGHNT and CDR2 YYREEE (reference sequence). The CDR3 DNA is TGTGCCAGCAGCTTTGCATTGGGTTTAGGGAGGGAGCAGTACTTC. Its translation: CASSFALGLGREQYF. The full variable domain, its missing parts supplied by reference TRBV5-4 and TRBJ2-7, is ETGVTQSPTHLIKTRGQQVTLRCSSQSGHNTVSWYQQALGQGPQFIFQYYREEENGRGNFPPRFSGLQFPNYSSELNVNALELDDSALYLCASSFALGLGREQYFGPGTRLTVT.

The chain is built from TRBV9 and TRBJ1-1, with D perhaps TRBD1 (5 bases). CDR3 size: 16 residues. The germline V gene encodes CDR1 SGDLS and CDR2 YYNGEE. V lost 4 bases and J lost 4, with 20 bases in between. For the CDR3, the DNA is TGTGCCAGCAGCCCGAGTGGGTTCGGGACTTCCACTGAAGCTTTCTTT. It yields the protein CASSPSGFGTSTEAFF.

J is TRBJ2-6 and V is TRBV15, with 7 bases lining up with TRBD1. The CDR3 contains 22 residues. The V and J ends lost 5 bases and 2 bases, in that order; junction bases with no gene match: 24. Germline assignment: CDR1 LNHNV and CDR2 YYDKDF (reference sequence). The CDR3 here is CATSGSSKGAVPLIPGANVLTF. DNA for the CDR3: TGTGCCACCAGCGGATCGAGTAAGGGGGCAGTTCCCCTTATACCTGGGGCCAACGTCCTGACTTTC.

This clone was seen many times. The chain employs TRBV7-9 and TRBJ2-7, with D unresolved. V was shortened by 3 bases and J by 2 bases, with 11 bases between the two germline ends. The germline CDR1 and CDR2 sequences are SEHNR and FQNEAQ (reference sequence). The length of the CDR3 is 14 residues. The CDR3 DNA sequence: TGTGCCAGCAGCTTTGAGACTCGTCCCTACGAGCAGTACTTC. Its protein product is CASSFETRPYEQYF.

The chain recombines TRBV28 with TRBJ1-3; D possibly corresponds to TRBD1 (5 bases). This CDR3 is built from 14 residues. The V end lost 3 bases, the J end lost 2 bases, and 8 bases lay between the germline ends. The V gene's germline CDR1 is MDHEN and CDR2 SYDVKM. CDR3 protein: CASSFGGAGNTIYF. CDR3 nucleotides: TGTGCCAGCAGTTTCGGGGGTGCTGGAAACACCATATATTTT.

In its sample, this clone was seen once. The chain links TRBV7-9 to TRBJ2-7, with 10 bases fitting TRBD1. The CDR3 runs 15 residues. The V and J ends lost 5 bases and 2 bases, in that order; junction bases with no gene match: 6. CDR1 and CDR2 (germline): SEHNR, FQNEAQ (reference sequence). The CDR3 spells CASSARDRGTYEQYF. CDR3 coding DNA: TGTGCCAGCAGCGCCCGGGACAGGGGTACCTACGAGCAGTACTTC.

The rearrangement links TRBV28 to TRBJ2-1; 12 nucleotides align to TRBD2. This CDR3 spans 18 amino acids. V dropped 4 bases and J dropped 8; count of bases not matched to a gene: 15. The V gene's germline CDR1 is MDHEN and CDR2 SYDVKM. In DNA form, the CDR3 reads TGTGCCAGCAGTTCACATGAGACTAGCGGGAGTGCTTTATATGAGCAGTTCTTC. This encodes CASSSHETSGSALYEQFF.

The chain links TRBV30 to TRBJ2-7, with 7 bases matching TRBD1. CDR3 length equals 12 residues. The V and J ends lost 4 bases and 0 bases, in that order; junction bases with no gene match: 0. Germline V gives CDR1 GTSNPN, CDR2 SVGIG (reference sequence). The CDR3 loop is CAWTGGSYEQYF. CDR3 in DNA: TGTGCCTGGACAGGGGGCTCCTACGAGCAGTACTTC.

The V gene is TRBV28, the J gene TRBJ1-1; TRBD1 might be the D (6 bases). V was clipped by 2 bases and J by 4 bases, with 8 bases between them. CDR1 is MDHEN and CDR2 is SYDVKM in the germline V gene. CDR3 length equals 13 residues. The DNA for the CDR3 is TGTGCCAGCAGTTTAAGAGGGGGCACTGAAGCTTTCTTT. Amino acids: CASSLRGGTEAFF.

The chain couples TRBV2 to TRBJ2-7, with TRBD1 as a possible D gene (6 bases). This CDR3 region has 13 residues. Germline values: CDR1 SNHLY, CDR2 FYNNEI. V lost 3 bases to trimming and J lost 7 bases, with 13 bases between them. The CDR3 region has the DNA TGTGCCAGCAGTGATGATTGGGGGCAAGAGCAGTACTTC. This sequence encodes CASSDDWGQEQYF.

The rearrangement joins TRBV28 to TRBJ1-6; D is uncertain. The V gene lost 2 bases and the J gene lost 6 bases, with 8 bases spanning the gap. The CDR3 is 14 residues long. Germline CDR1 reads MDHEN; CDR2 reads SYDVKM. CDR3 sequence reads: CASSLRAANSPLHF. The DNA for the CDR3 is TGTGCCAGCAGTTTACGGGCAGCTAATTCACCCCTCCACTTT.

This clone has only a few counts. The V call is TRBV5-1, the J call TRBJ1-4, with 9 nucleotides matching TRBD1. Germline V lookup: CDR1 SGHRS, CDR2 YFSETQ. The CDR3 sequence is 13 residues long. V lost 4 bases, J lost 8 bases, and 3 bases stayed unmatched. The CDR3 here is CASSGGTGEKLFF. The CDR3 DNA reads as TGCGCCAGCAGCGGAGGGACAGGGGAAAAACTGTTTTTT.

This chain links TRBV11-2 with TRBJ1-2; a possible D gene is TRBD1 (5 bases). Germline CDR1 SGHAT, CDR2 FQNNGV. V was pared by 3 bases and J by 3 bases, with 11 bases between. The CDR3 runs to 14 residues. The DNA of the CDR3 is TGTGCCAGCAGCTTCACGACAGACTACTATGGCTACACCTTC. Encoded protein: CASSFTTDYYGYTF.

The gene calls are TRBV30 and TRBJ1-1; 7 bases are shared with TRBD1. The CDR3 consists of 12 residues. The V gene's germline CDR1 is GTSNPN and CDR2 SVGIG (reference sequence). The V and J ends lost 5 bases and 8 bases, in that order; junction bases with no gene match: 8. CDR3 residues: CAWLTLGGEAFF. For the CDR3, the DNA is TGTGCCTGGCTAACTTTAGGGGGCGAAGCTTTCTTT.

The rearrangement links TRBV30 to TRBJ1-2, with no clear D. The CDR3 length is 14 residues. Trimming took off 2 bases at V and 4 bases at J, with 14 bases between the two ends. Germline-derived CDR1 and CDR2 are GTSNPN and SVGIG (reference sequence). This chain's CDR3 is CAWSFTSEGYGYTF. The CDR3 region has the DNA TGTGCCTGGAGTTTCACCTCCGAGGGCTATGGCTACACCTTC.

V and J are TRBV5-1 and TRBJ1-1, with D unclear. V dropped 0 bases and J dropped 6 bases, with 18 bases sitting between them. Germline loops: CDR1 SGHRS, CDR2 YFSETQ. The length of the CDR3 is 16 residues. The chain's CDR3 is CASSLVVGQAPPEAFF. In DNA, the CDR3 is TGCGCCAGCAGCTTGGTAGTTGGGCAGGCTCCCCCTGAAGCTTTCTTT.

The CDR3 region is CASSLAGSTDTQYF. For the CDR3, the DNA is TGTGCCAGCAGTTTAGCGGGGAGCACAGATACGCAGTATTTT. The chain is built from TRBV28 and TRBJ2-3; tentatively, D is TRBD2 (6 bases). The CDR3 has 14 amino acids. CDR1 is MDHEN and CDR2 is SYDVKM in the germline V gene. Trimming removed 2 bases from V and 0 bases from J, with 6 bases in between.

The rearrangement links TRBV11-2 to TRBJ1-6, with a possible D match to TRBD1 (5 bases). V was trimmed by 1 base and J by 9 bases, leaving 13 bases between them. Germline V gene lookup returns CDR1 SGHAT and CDR2 FQNNGV. This CDR3 spans 15 amino acids. CDR3 in DNA: TGTGCCAGCAGCTTAGCGGCAGGGACGAGTTCACCCCTCCACTTT. It codes for CASSLAAGTSSPLHF.

This chain connects TRBV30 to TRBJ2-5; D unresolved. The germline V and J ends were trimmed by 4 bases and 2 bases, with 5 bases remaining between them. The CDR3 totals 11 residues. The V gene's germline CDR1 is GTSNPN and CDR2 SVGIG (reference sequence). CDR3 region: CAWNQQETQYF. CDR3 nucleotides: TGTGCCTGGAACCAACAAGAGACCCAGTACTTC.